Presented here are 31 T cell receptor beta chains from one specimen sequenced in a study of blood T cell repertoires in COVID-19. Clones were sequenced by immunoSEQ multiplex PCR, and TCRdb holds only the in-frame ones, with some missing. This sample has over 75,000 clones, with more than 80% found just once. Input material: peripheral blood. The origin of the receptors is a woman aged 70 to 79 with acute or convalescent COVID-19.

Comments on this clone: At the DNA level, this CDR3 is encoded by other sequences in the same sample as well. The V gene is TRBV5-1, the J gene TRBJ2-3; 16 nucleotides match TRBD2. The J segment lost 2 bases and the V segment lost 3 bases, leaving 6 bases of the junction unmatched. The CDR3 is made up of 18 amino acids. Germline V gene sequence: CDR1 SGHRS, CDR2 YFSETQ. The CDR3 coding sequence is TGCGCCAGCAGCTCGGGACTAGCGGGGGGGCCCAACACAGATACGCAGTATTTT. This sequence encodes CASSSGLAGGPNTDTQYF.

In this sample, this clone turned up once. The chain uses TRBV7-2 and TRBJ1-5; no clear D. The length of the CDR3 is 14 residues. V was pared by 0 bases and J by 3 bases, with 6 bases between. The germline V gene encodes CDR1 SGHTA and CDR2 FQGNSA. The CDR3 protein is CASSLAQPNQPQHF. CDR3 DNA: TGTGCCAGCAGCTTAGCACAGCCCAATCAGCCCCAGCATTTT.

J is TRBJ1-5 and V is TRBV30; TRBD1 matches at 9 bases. Looked up from germline, CDR1 is GTSNPN and CDR2 is SVGIG (reference sequence). The CDR3 is 15 residues long. Germline trimming cut 2 bases from V and 3 bases from J; bases unmatched to any gene: 5. The CDR3 is CAWSLTGGYNQPQHF. CDR3 coding DNA: TGTGCCTGGAGTTTAACAGGGGGCTACAATCAGCCCCAGCATTTT.

This sequence joins TRBV5-4 and TRBJ2-1, with 8 bases aligning to TRBD1. V gave up 1 base and J gave up 4 bases; unmatched junction bases: 4. CDR3 length: 15 residues. From germline, CDR1 is SGHNT and CDR2 YYREEE (reference sequence). The CDR3 region has the DNA TGTGCCAGCAGCTTGCGTCAGGGGGCTTACAATGAGCAGTTCTTC. Translation gives CASSLRQGAYNEQFF.

This clone was seen a few times. J is TRBJ2-6 and V is TRBV10-3, with D maybe TRBD1 (5 bases). CDR1 and CDR2 (germline): ENHRY, SYGVKD. V was cut by 3 bases and J by 0 bases, with 12 bases left in between. The CDR3 has 17 residues. CDR3 residues: CAISDRVGSSGANVLTF. The CDR3 nucleotides read TGTGCCATCAGTGACAGGGTTGGATCCTCTGGGGCCAACGTCCTGACTTTC.

This clone has just a few counts. The CDR3 nucleotides read TGTGCCTGGAGTGTCGGGGGGGGTCATAATTCACCCCTCCACTTT. Its translation: CAWSVGGGHNSPLHF. V gene TRBV30 combines with J gene TRBJ1-6, with D possibly matching TRBD1 (5 bases). Trimming stripped 0 bases from V and 5 bases from J, with 11 bases between. Per the germline V gene, CDR1 is GTSNPN and CDR2 is SVGIG (reference sequence). This CDR3 region has 15 residues.

The CDR3 DNA reads TGTGCCAGCAGGCGGGGTACAGATACGCAGTATTTT. Residues: CASRRGTDTQYF. This sequence joins TRBV28 and TRBJ2-3; a weak D match, TRBD2 (6 bases). The germline gives CDR1 MDHEN, CDR2 SYDVKM. Trimming removed 6 bases at V and 3 bases at J, with 7 bases between. This CDR3 is built from 12 residues.

The gene calls are TRBV21-1 and TRBJ1-2; the table names TRBD1, a call not compared with the DNA. TRBV21-1 is a documented pseudogene. This CDR3 has 15 amino acids. The CDR3 is CASSKSDRGRYGYTF. In DNA form, the CDR3 reads TGTGCCAGCAGCAAATCGGACAGGGGGCGATATGGCTACACCTTC.

This sequence joins TRBV6-1 and TRBJ1-6; TRBD1 matches 8 bases. V lost 3 bases, J lost 4 bases, and 8 bases stayed unmatched. This CDR3 has 17 residues. Germline V gives CDR1 MNHNS, CDR2 SASEGT. The CDR3 sequence is CASSERRRTGYNSPLHF. The CDR3 nucleotides are TGTGCCAGCAGTGAGCGCAGAAGGACAGGGTATAATTCACCCCTCCACTTT.

The chain carries TRBV6-6 and TRBJ2-1; 8 bases agree with TRBD1. V lost 5 bases, J lost 7 bases, and 7 bases stayed unmatched. The CDR3 is made up of 14 amino acids. CDR1 and CDR2 (germline): MNHNY, SVGAGI (reference sequence). CDR3 residues: CASSRTGIGNEQFF. CDR3 in DNA: TGTGCCAGCAGTCGGACAGGGATTGGGAATGAGCAGTTCTTC.

The CDR3 nucleotides are TGTGCCAGCAGTTCAGGGTCTCAGGACACCATATATTTT. Encoded protein: CASSSGSQDTIYF. The chain is built from TRBV28 and TRBJ1-3, with TRBD1 as a possible D gene (5 bases). Looked up from germline, CDR1 is MDHEN and CDR2 is SYDVKM. The V and J ends lost 4 bases and 8 bases respectively, with 12 bases between them. The CDR3 is 13 residues long.

This chain joins TRBV30 and TRBJ1-3; unclear D gene. CDR3 length equals 14 residues. V dropped 0 bases and J dropped 2 bases, with 8 bases sitting between them. CDR1 GTSNPN and CDR2 SVGIG come from the germline V gene (reference sequence). CDR3 sequence reads: CAWSVGMAGNTIYF. The DNA for the CDR3 is TGTGCCTGGAGTGTCGGGATGGCTGGAAACACCATATATTTT.

The V gene is TRBV28, the J gene TRBJ1-1, with TRBD1 as a possible D gene (5 bases). Germline values: CDR1 MDHEN, CDR2 SYDVKM. The CDR3 is 15 residues long. Trimming took 5 bases from V and 3 from J, leaving 16 bases between them. The CDR3 region has the DNA TGTGCCAGCAGTGCTCTTGAAGGGACTTACACTGAAGCTTTCTTT. Its translation is CASSALEGTYTEAFF.

The chain links TRBV6-2 or TRBV6-3 to TRBJ2-7, with TRBD2 as a possible D gene (7 bases). The CDR3 length is 14 residues. Deletions cut 3 bases from V and 6 bases from J, with 15 bases between. CDR1 is MNHEY, CDR2 SVGEGT, per germline. For the CDR3, the DNA is TGTGCCAGCAGTTATCTAGGCGGGGGCCTCGAGCAGTACTTC. Translated: CASSYLGGGLEQYF.

J is TRBJ1-2 and V is TRBV19; a possible D gene is TRBD1 (6 bases). CDR1 is LNHDA and CDR2 is SQIVND in the germline V gene (reference sequence). Trimming shortened V by 0 bases and J by 7 bases, and 15 bases separated the two germline ends. The CDR3 spans 15 residues. Written as DNA, the CDR3 is TGTGCCAGTAGTATAGAGGGGACACCTCTTCGTGGCTACACCTTC. Encoded protein: CASSIEGTPLRGYTF.

The V gene is TRBV19, the J gene TRBJ1-2; D unresolved. Trimming took 3 bases from V and 7 from J, leaving 21 bases between them. Germline V gene sequence: CDR1 LNHDA, CDR2 SQIVND (reference sequence). This CDR3 contains 16 residues. The CDR3: CASSITAPSVRGGYTF. The DNA of the CDR3 is TGTGCCAGTAGTATCACCGCACCCAGCGTCCGGGGTGGCTACACCTTC.

J is TRBJ2-2 and V is TRBV5-4, with TRBD2 identical over 7 bases. The germline V gene encodes CDR1 SGHNT and CDR2 YYREEE (reference sequence). The CDR3 covers 16 residues. The J segment lost 2 bases and the V segment lost 4 bases, leaving 8 bases of the junction unmatched. The CDR3 is CASSAGLAENTGELFF. The CDR3 nucleotides read TGTGCCAGCAGCGCCGGGCTAGCGGAAAACACCGGGGAGCTGTTTTTT.

V usage is TRBV25-1 and J usage is TRBJ1-5; D ambiguous. Trimming pared 1 base from V and 3 bases from J, leaving 7 bases between. This CDR3 has 14 residues. The germline V gene has CDR1 MGHDK and CDR2 SYGVNS. Here the CDR3 reads CASSELRDNQPQHF. In nucleotides, the CDR3 is TGTGCCAGCAGTGAATTGAGGGACAATCAGCCCCAGCATTTT.

The V and J genes are TRBV30 and TRBJ2-3; D may be TRBD2 (6 bases). The V gene lost 0 bases and the J gene lost 4 bases, with 14 bases spanning the gap. CDR1 is GTSNPN and CDR2 is SVGIG in the germline V gene (reference sequence). The CDR3 extends over 15 amino acids. CDR3 bases: TGTGCCTGGAGTGTGGGCGGGACGAATCCAGATACGCAGTATTTT. This codes for CAWSVGGTNPDTQYF.

The rearrangement uses TRBV6-6 and TRBJ1-1; D gene uncertain. In germline, CDR1 is MNHNY, CDR2 SVGAGI (reference sequence). V lost 2 bases to trimming and J lost 9 bases, with 13 bases between them. The CDR3 covers 13 residues. CDR3 sequence (DNA): TGTGCCAGCAGTTACGGCTCTCCAGTAAAAGCTTTCTTT. Encoded protein: CASSYGSPVKAFF.

The rearrangement links TRBV5-4 to TRBJ1-1; D is possibly TRBD1 (6 bases). V dropped 1 base and J dropped 5 bases, with 15 bases sitting between them. The CDR3 loop spans 15 amino acids. Germline loops: CDR1 SGHNT, CDR2 YYREEE (reference sequence). CDR3 in DNA: TGTGCCAGCAGCTTGCCTACAGGGACGGGGACTGAAGCTTTCTTT. Its protein is CASSLPTGTGTEAFF.

The rearrangement joins TRBV4-3 to TRBJ2-3, with TRBD2 matching 9 bases. CDR3 length equals 17 residues. Germline V gene sequence: CDR1 LGHNA, CDR2 YSLEER. The J segment lost 4 bases and the V segment lost 0 bases, leaving 8 bases of the junction unmatched. This CDR3 reads CASSQDPGGGAADTQYF. CDR3 coding DNA: TGCGCCAGCAGCCAAGATCCAGGCGGGGGGGCCGCAGATACGCAGTATTTT.

The rearrangement links TRBV6-5 to TRBJ2-2; the D is unclear. Trimming shortened V by 7 bases and J by 5 bases, and 11 bases separated the two germline ends. CDR1 is MNHEY, CDR2 SVGAGI, per germline. The CDR3 totals 13 residues. The CDR3, as DNA: TGTGCCAGCACCCCCTTTAGAACCGGGGAGCTGTTTTTT. Its protein product is CASTPFRTGELFF.

The J gene is TRBJ2-1, the V gene TRBV11-3; 7 bases fit TRBD2. The CDR3 spans 15 residues. Germline CDR1 SGHNT, CDR2 YENEEA. J lost 3 bases, V lost 1 base, and 3 bases had no gene match. DNA of the CDR3: TGTGCCAGCAGCTTAGGAACTAGCGACTACAATGAGCAGTTCTTC. Protein product: CASSLGTSDYNEQFF.

This CDR3 reads CASSLTGHSQNTEAFF. DNA of the CDR3: TGTGCCAGCAGCCTCACGGGACACTCTCAGAACACTGAAGCTTTCTTT. The V and J genes are TRBV3-1 (or the pseudogene TRBV3-2) and TRBJ1-1; TRBD1 is a possible D gene (6 bases). The CDR3 covers 16 residues. V lost 4 bases to trimming and J lost 1 base, with 16 bases between them. In germline, CDR1 is LGHDT, CDR2 YNNKEL (reference sequence).

The CDR3 here is CASSSLAGRYNEQFF. CDR3 sequence (DNA): TGTGCCAGCAGCTCACTAGCGGGGAGATACAATGAGCAGTTCTTC. The chain recombines TRBV5-6 with TRBJ2-1, with TRBD2 matching over 10 bases. J lost 4 bases, V lost 3 bases, and 4 bases had no gene match. CDR1 is SGHDT, CDR2 YYEEEE, per germline. This CDR3 is 15 amino acids long.

The chain links TRBV19 to TRBJ1-5; D possibly corresponds to TRBD1 (6 bases). The germline gives CDR1 LNHDA, CDR2 SQIVND (reference sequence). V was cut by 9 bases and J by 6 bases, with 21 bases left in between. The CDR3 sequence is 15 residues long. The CDR3 nucleotides read TGTGCCAGCATTATGGGGGGGGGCCCGGGTCAGCCCCAGCATTTT. It is translated as CASIMGGGPGQPQHF.

This clone was observed a single time. This sequence joins TRBV5-1 and TRBJ2-1; D ambiguous. In germline, CDR1 is SGHRS, CDR2 YFSETQ. Deletions cut 1 base from V and 5 bases from J, with 4 bases between. This CDR3 region has 12 residues. The CDR3 loop reads CASSLPDNEQFF. CDR3 in DNA: TGCGCCAGCAGCTTGCCCGACAATGAGCAGTTCTTC.

The CDR3 protein is CSASLLGQETYNEQFF. CDR3 nucleotides: TGCAGTGCTAGTCTCCTGGGACAGGAGACCTACAATGAGCAGTTCTTC. V gene TRBV20-1 combines with J gene TRBJ2-1, with TRBD1 matching over 8 bases. Germline CDR1 reads DFQATT; CDR2 reads SNEGSKA (reference sequence). V shed 3 bases and J 2 bases; nucleotides not matched to a gene: 9. This CDR3 has 16 residues.

The chain employs TRBV28 and TRBJ1-6; the match to TRBD1 covers 7 bases. V shed 2 bases, J shed 7 bases, and the junction held 5 bases outside the gene matches. CDR3 length: 15 amino acids. In germline, CDR1 is MDHEN, CDR2 SYDVKM. CDR3 sequence (DNA): TGTGCCAGCAGTTTACGGACAGGTTTAAATTCACCCCTCCACTTT. Translated: CASSLRTGLNSPLHF.

The chain links TRBV5-1 to TRBJ2-3; TRBD2 matches 9 bases. Trimming at V came to 1 base and at J to 6 bases, leaving 9 bases not matched to a gene. Looked up from germline, CDR1 is SGHRS and CDR2 is YFSETQ. CDR3 length: 16 amino acids. The CDR3: CASSLLVSGRGDTQYF. CDR3 coding DNA: TGCGCCAGCAGCTTGCTTGTTAGCGGGAGAGGGGATACGCAGTATTTT.